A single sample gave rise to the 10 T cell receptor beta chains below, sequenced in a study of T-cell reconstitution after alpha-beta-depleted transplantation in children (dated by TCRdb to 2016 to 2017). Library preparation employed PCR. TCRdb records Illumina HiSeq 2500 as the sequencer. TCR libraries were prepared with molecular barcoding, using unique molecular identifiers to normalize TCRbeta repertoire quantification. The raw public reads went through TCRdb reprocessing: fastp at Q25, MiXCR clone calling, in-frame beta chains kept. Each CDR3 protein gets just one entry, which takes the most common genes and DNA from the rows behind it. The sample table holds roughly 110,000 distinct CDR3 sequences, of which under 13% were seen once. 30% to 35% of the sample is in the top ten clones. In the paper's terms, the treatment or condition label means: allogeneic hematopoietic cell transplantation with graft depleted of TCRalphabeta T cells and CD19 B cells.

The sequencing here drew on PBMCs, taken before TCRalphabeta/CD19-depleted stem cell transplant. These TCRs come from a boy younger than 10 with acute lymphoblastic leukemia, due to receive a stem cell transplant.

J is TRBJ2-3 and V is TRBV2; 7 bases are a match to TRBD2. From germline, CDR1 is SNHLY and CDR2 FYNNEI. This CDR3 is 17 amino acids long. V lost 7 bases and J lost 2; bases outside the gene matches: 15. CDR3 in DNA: TGTGCCAGCAAGGCGCCTTACGGCGGGAGTACCACAGATACGCAGTATTTT. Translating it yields CASKAPYGGSTTDTQYF.

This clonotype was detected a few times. This CDR3 reads CSARDRNTGELFF. The CDR3 DNA sequence: TGCAGTGCTAGGGACAGGAACACCGGGGAGCTGTTTTTT. V and J are TRBV20-1 and TRBJ2-2; tentatively, D is TRBD1 (6 bases). Deletions cut 3 bases from V and 1 base from J, with 6 bases between. There are 13 residues in the CDR3. CDR1 DFQATT and CDR2 SNEGSKA come from the germline V gene (reference sequence).

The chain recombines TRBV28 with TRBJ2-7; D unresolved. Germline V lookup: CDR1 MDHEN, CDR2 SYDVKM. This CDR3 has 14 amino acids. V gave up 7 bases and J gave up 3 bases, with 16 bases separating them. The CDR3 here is CASNPSDRFYEQYF. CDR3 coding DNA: TGTGCCAGCAATCCGTCGGACCGATTCTACGAGCAGTACTTC.

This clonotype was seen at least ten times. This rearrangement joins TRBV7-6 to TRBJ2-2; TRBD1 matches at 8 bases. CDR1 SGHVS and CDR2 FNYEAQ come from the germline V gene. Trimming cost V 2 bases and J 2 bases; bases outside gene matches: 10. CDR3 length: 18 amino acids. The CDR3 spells CASSLQLPGGANTGELFF. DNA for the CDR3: TGTGCCAGCAGCTTACAATTACCAGGGGGCGCTAACACCGGGGAGCTGTTTTTT.

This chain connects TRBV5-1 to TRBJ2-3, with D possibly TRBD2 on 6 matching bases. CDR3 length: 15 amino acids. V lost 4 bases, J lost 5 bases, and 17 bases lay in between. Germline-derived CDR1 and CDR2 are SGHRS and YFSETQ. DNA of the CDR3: TGCGCCAGCAGCGTGGGGTGGAGGGCCCTAGATACGCAGTATTTT. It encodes CASSVGWRALDTQYF.

The CDR3 is CASSAGLARTQYF. The DNA for the CDR3 is TGCGCCAGCAGCGCCGGACTAGCAAGGACGCAGTATTTT. The chain combines TRBV5-1 with TRBJ2-3, with TRBD2 identical over 8 bases. The CDR3 is made up of 13 amino acids. Per the germline V gene, CDR1 is SGHRS and CDR2 is YFSETQ. V trimming: 4 bases; J trimming: 9 bases; junction bases outside the gene matches: 7.

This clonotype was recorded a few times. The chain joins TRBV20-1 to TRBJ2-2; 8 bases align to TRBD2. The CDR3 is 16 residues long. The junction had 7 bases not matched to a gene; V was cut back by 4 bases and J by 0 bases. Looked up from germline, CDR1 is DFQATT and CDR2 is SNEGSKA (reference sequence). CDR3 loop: CSATSGGLANTGELFF. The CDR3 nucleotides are TGCAGTGCTACCAGCGGGGGCTTGGCGAACACCGGGGAGCTGTTTTTT.

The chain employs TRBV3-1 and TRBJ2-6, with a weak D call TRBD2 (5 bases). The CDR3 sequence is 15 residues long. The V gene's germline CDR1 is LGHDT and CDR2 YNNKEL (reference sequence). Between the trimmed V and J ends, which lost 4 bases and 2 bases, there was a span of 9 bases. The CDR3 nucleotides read TGTGCCAGCAGCCCGAGGGTAACTGGGGCCAACGTCCTGACTTTC. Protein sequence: CASSPRVTGANVLTF. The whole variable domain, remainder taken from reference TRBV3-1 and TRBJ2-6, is DTAVSQTPKYLVTQMGNDKSIKCEQNLGHDTMYWYKQDSKKFLKIMFSYNNKELIINETVPNRFSPKSPDKAHLNLHINSLELGDSAVYFCASSPRVTGANVLTFGAGSRLTVL.

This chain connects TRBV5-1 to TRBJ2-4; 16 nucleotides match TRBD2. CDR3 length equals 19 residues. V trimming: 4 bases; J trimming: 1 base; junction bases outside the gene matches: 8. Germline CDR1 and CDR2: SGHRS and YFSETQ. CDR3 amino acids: CASSPRPGLAGGAKNIQYF. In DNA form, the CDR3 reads TGCGCCAGCAGCCCTCGCCCGGGACTAGCGGGGGGGGCCAAAAACATTCAGTACTTC.

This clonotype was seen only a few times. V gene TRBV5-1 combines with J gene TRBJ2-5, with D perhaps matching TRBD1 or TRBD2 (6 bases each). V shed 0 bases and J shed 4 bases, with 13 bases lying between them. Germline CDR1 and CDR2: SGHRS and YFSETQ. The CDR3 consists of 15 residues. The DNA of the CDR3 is TGCGCCAGCAGCTTGGCCGGGGGCCTAGGAGAGACCCAGTACTTC. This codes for CASSLAGGLGETQYF.